The clone carrying this T cell receptor beta chain was picked up a small number of times. As yet, its antigen is unknown. Clones were sequenced by immunoSEQ multiplex PCR, and TCRdb holds only the in-frame ones, with some missing. The table lists 29,000 or so clones, roughly 74% of them singletons. Before any sequencing was done, the ViraFEST assay used viral peptide pools to expand antigen-specific CD4+ T cells. Cells that had been cultured for ten to eleven days were the source of isolated CD4+ T cells. Subjects were given two BNT162b2 or mRNA-1273 vaccine doses. This record comes from a study of vaccination effects on CD4 cells after COVID-19. This material consisted of CD4+ T cells from PBMCs cultured with HCoV-OC43 spike peptides, taken after COVID-19 vaccination. The subset here: HCoV-OC43 spike overlapping peptide pool stimulation. The sequence derives from a human donor who received a COVID-19 vaccine.

Here the CDR3 reads CASSGEYPWRIGGSGTNTGELFF. The CDR3 DNA reads TGCGCCAGCAGCGGAGAATACCCTTGGAGAATTGGCGGGAGCGGGACGAACACCGGGGAGCTGTTTTTT. The rearrangement uses TRBV5-1 and TRBJ2-2, with TRBD2 identical over 7 bases. This CDR3 has 23 amino acids. Germline V gives CDR1 SGHRS, CDR2 YFSETQ. V gave up 4 bases and J gave up 0 bases; unmatched junction bases: 27. Full variable domain (remainder filled in from reference TRBV5-1 and TRBJ2-2): KAGVTQTPRYLIKTRGQQVTLSCSPISGHRSVSWYQQTPGQGLQFLFEYFSETQRNKGNFPGRFSGRQFSNSRSEMNVSTLELGDSALYLCASSGEYPWRIGGSGTNTGELFFGEGSRLTVL.